This T cell receptor beta chain was identified in a study of cytomegalovirus exposure and HLA in healthy donors. About the study: In an earlier analysis, 95 million to 130 million unique TCR beta sequences were found from some 200 million T cells.

PCR employed 60 Vbeta and 13 Jbeta primers. Repertoires were generated with immunoSEQ multiplex PCR, while TCRdb's copy carries only in-frame clones and drops some. The sample has 100,000 to 150,000 clones, 65% to 85% seen once. Notes on the study in general: Being indistinguishable, some V segments were excluded, TRBV6-2 and TRBV6-3 among them. HLA alleles showed associations with fewer than 20,000 TCR beta sequences in a later analysis, at a 0.05 false discovery rate. It was shown in a later analysis that HLA-associated TCR beta chains were more clonally expanded than other, equally common chains.

Trimming took off 1 base at V and 0 bases at J, with 12 bases between the two ends. The CDR3 is 17 residues long. Germline V gene lookup returns CDR1 SEHNR and CDR2 FQNEAQ (reference sequence). Remarks on this clone: Its antigen is unknown.

The chain uses TRBV7-9 and TRBJ2-2; D is uncertain. The source is a boy younger than 18 in good health and CMV-seronegative. The sequencing sample was made of PBMCs. CDR3 loop: CASSLGQIVTNTGELFF. In nucleotides, the CDR3 is TGTGCCAGCAGCTTAGGGCAGATTGTAACGAACACCGGGGAGCTGTTTTTT.